A single T cell receptor beta chain is shown here with its context. What antigen it recognizes has not been identified. No much larger clone exists at a distance of one base, and base qualities are not known. V is pared back by 5 bases and J by 5 bases, with 12 bases lying between the germline termini. The CDR3 starts with the cysteine, ends with the phenylalanine, and has 14 residues. The sequence is cut down to CDR3 DNA, 42 bases in frame from base 1. Per the germline V gene, ENHRY is the CDR1 and SYGVKD is the CDR2. The data were taken from a study of blood T cell repertoires in COVID-19 (dated by TCRdb to the early 2020s). In terms of the full investigation: Samples covering the acute and convalescent phases of COVID-19 were provided by collaborators in the United States, Italy and Spain. The sample metadata nearly always contained a de-identified subject ID, COVID-19 status, age in years and sex. The repertoires were released in a freely available public database intended as a resource for research on the immune response to SARS-CoV-2. The material from the prospective study consisted of cDNA or gDNA derived from T cells, B-cell-depleted T cells, or PBMCs. Where available, HLA class I and class II types were obtained from metadata supplied by the sample provider rather than from assay-based typing. Samples were obtained from the ongoing ImmuneRACE study (first 160 participants) and from some 1,200 subjects provided by 6 global collaborators. Deeply sampled blood TCRbeta repertoires from subjects exposed to, actively infected with, or recovered from COVID-19 were included in the dataset. General study outcomes and caveats: How much clinical and demographic metadata was included differed by source and by participant, and the metadata was provided uncurated.

The immunoSEQ Assay, a bias-controlled multiplex PCR, was used to amplify TCRbeta CDR3 regions from genomic DNA. The paper's data handling went like this. Nucleated cell counts per sample were estimated from amplification of reference gene primers within the assay. To quantify the absolute abundance of each unique TCRbeta CDR3 rearrangement, sequence reads were collapsed and filtered. For each sample, productive Simpson clonality was calculated by taking the square root of Simpson's diversity index across productive rearrangements. In TCRdb, the immuneACCESS table is reduced to in-frame sequences with V and J assigned. These tables do not hold every clone; where another copy was compared, an unresolved V gene accounts for under half, and the others remain unexplained. V, J and clone size derive from that table, while D and trimming were established from the DNA sequence. The sample table holds about 97,000 clones, of which 65% to 85% were seen once. The ten largest clones represent around 4.5% of the sample.

Each collaborating institution followed its own protocols to collect whole blood in K2EDTA tubes. Collaborator samples were shipped for TCRbeta analysis as frozen whole blood, isolated PBMCs, or DNA extracted from either sample type. What was sequenced was peripheral blood. The chain was built from TRBV10-3 and TRBJ2-2; tentative D gene TRBD2, with 5 bases matching. The receptor was isolated from a man aged 55 to 70 with acute or convalescent COVID-19. The base sequence is TGTGCCATCAGTCTGACTACAACGACCGGGGAGCTGTTTTTT. Its amino acids are CAISLTTTTGELFF.